These 8 T cell receptor beta chains originate from one sample sequenced in a study of CD8 T cells in Susac syndrome. Reverse transcription of about 0.45 to 1 ug RNA used random hexamers. TCRdb re-called the immunoSEQ multiplex PCR reads through MiXCR, storing one row per CDR3 protein. Of approximately 200,000 distinct CDR3 sequences listed, about 94% were seen once; the top ten hold about 0.13%. Input material: CD8+ T cells from PBMCs. The receptor source for this set is a human donor with multiple sclerosis.

The chain uses TRBV27 and TRBJ2-5; D is perhaps TRBD2 (6 bases). With 2 bases removed from V and 4 bases from J, the gap between germline ends came to 11 bases. This CDR3 has 14 amino acids. The germline V gene encodes CDR1 MNHEY and CDR2 SMNVEV (reference sequence). CDR3 protein: CASSLGGFPETQYF. The CDR3 DNA reads as TGTGCCAGCAGTTTAGGGGGGTTTCCAGAGACCCAGTACTTC.

The rearrangement uses TRBV2 and TRBJ1-1; D gene unclear. Germline V lookup: CDR1 SNHLY, CDR2 FYNNEI. The CDR3 spans 11 residues. Deletions cut 7 bases from V and 6 bases from J, with 9 bases between. The CDR3 DNA reads TGTGCCAGCAAAGGGCCCCCTGAAGCTTTCTTT. The encoded protein is CASKGPPEAFF.

The genes are TRBV3-1 and TRBJ2-1; 12 bases are shared with TRBD2. The germline V gene encodes CDR1 LGHDT and CDR2 YNNKEL (reference sequence). V was clipped by 6 bases and J by 5 bases; unmatched bases: 5. The CDR3 contains 15 residues. This CDR3 is CASSFRLAGDNEQFF. In nucleotides, the CDR3 is TGTGCCAGCAGTTTTAGACTAGCGGGAGACAATGAGCAGTTCTTC.

The chain links TRBV29-1 to TRBJ2-6; D possibly corresponds to TRBD2 (5 bases). Germline V gene data show CDR1 as SQVTM and CDR2 as ANQGSEA. There are 17 residues in the CDR3. V gave up 3 bases and J gave up 0 bases, with 15 bases separating them. The CDR3, as DNA: TGCAGCGTTGAGTTGCGGGTGCAGCCCTCTGGGGCCAACGTCCTGACTTTC. Translation: CSVELRVQPSGANVLTF.

This chain connects TRBV15 to TRBJ2-7; D gene ambiguous. CDR3 length: 13 amino acids. Per germline, CDR1 LNHNV and CDR2 YYDKDF (reference sequence). Trimming left V 5 bases short and J 3 bases short, with 11 bases between. The CDR3 DNA reads as TGTGCCACCAGCGGATCCCCCAACTACGAGCAGTACTTC. The encoded protein is CATSGSPNYEQYF.

J is TRBJ2-7 and V is TRBV5-6; a weak D match, TRBD2 (6 bases). CDR1 is SGHDT, CDR2 YYEEEE, per germline. This CDR3 is 13 amino acids long. V lost 4 bases to trimming and J lost 5 bases, with 13 bases between them. CDR3 DNA sequence: TGTGCCAGCAGCGCGGGGCGCGTGGACGAGCAGTACTTC. Protein sequence: CASSAGRVDEQYF.

This clonotype was observed a single time. The chain employs TRBV7-9 and TRBJ2-6, with 7 bases matching TRBD2. Germline CDR1 is SEHNR and CDR2 is FQNEAQ (reference sequence). The CDR3 is 17 residues long. V lost 8 bases to trimming and J lost 0 bases; unmatched junction nucleotides: 10. The CDR3 sequence: CASGAGLNFSGANVLTF. For the CDR3, the DNA is TGTGCCAGCGGAGCGGGACTAAACTTCTCTGGGGCCAACGTCCTGACTTTC.

V gene TRBV6-2 or TRBV6-3 combines with J gene TRBJ1-1; weak D call: TRBD1 (6 bases). V shed 6 bases and J shed 6 bases, with 26 bases lying between them. CDR3 length equals 17 residues. Germline CDR1 and CDR2: MNHEY and SVGEGT. CDR3 nucleotides: TGTGCCAGCAGGCTTACGGCGGCAGGGGAAACCCTCGCTGAAGCTTTCTTT. Its translation: CASRLTAAGETLAEAFF.